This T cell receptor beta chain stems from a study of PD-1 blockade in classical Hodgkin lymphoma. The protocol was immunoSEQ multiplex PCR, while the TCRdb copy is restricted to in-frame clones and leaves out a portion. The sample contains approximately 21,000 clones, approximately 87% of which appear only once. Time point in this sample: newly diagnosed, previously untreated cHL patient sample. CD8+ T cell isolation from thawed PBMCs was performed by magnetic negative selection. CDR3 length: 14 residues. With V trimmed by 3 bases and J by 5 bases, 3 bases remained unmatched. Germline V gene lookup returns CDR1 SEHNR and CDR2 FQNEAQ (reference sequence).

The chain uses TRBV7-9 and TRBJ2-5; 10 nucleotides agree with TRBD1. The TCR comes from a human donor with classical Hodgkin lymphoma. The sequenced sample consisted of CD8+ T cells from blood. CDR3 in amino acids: CASSLTGGWETQYF. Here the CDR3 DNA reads TGTGCCAGCAGCTTGACAGGGGGCTGGGAGACCCAGTACTTC.